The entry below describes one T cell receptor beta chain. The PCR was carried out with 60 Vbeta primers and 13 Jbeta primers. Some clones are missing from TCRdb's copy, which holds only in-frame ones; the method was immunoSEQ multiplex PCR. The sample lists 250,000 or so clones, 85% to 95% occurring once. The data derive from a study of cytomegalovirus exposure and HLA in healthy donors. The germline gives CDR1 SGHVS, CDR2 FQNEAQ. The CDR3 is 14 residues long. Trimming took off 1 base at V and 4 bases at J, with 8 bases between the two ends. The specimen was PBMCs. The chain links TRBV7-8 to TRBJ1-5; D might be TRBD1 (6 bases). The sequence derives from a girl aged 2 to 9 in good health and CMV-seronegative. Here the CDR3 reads CASSLEGGNQPQHF. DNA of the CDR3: TGTGCCAGCAGCTTAGAGGGGGGGAATCAGCCCCAGCATTTT. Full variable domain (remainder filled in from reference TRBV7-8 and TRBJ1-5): GAGVSQSPRYKVAKRGQDVALRCDPISGHVSLFWYQQALGQGPEFLTYFQNEAQLDKSGLPSDRFFAERPEGSVSTLKIQRTQQEDSAVYLCASSLEGGNQPQHFGDGTRLSIL.